The rows below give T cell receptor beta chains drawn from one sample of a study of CD8 T cells in ankylosing spondylitis. TCRdb called the 5' RACE reads again in MiXCR, with one record for every CDR3 protein. In the table there are fewer than 250,000 distinct CDR3 sequences, around 20% of which are singletons. Sequences were obtained from blood, either unsorted or a sorted T cell fraction (not recorded which). The receptors stem from a male donor with ankylosing spondylitis. The CDR3 runs from the conserved cysteine through the conserved F or W.

v_gene: TRBV28; j_gene: TRBJ2-5; CDR3aa: CASTAGWETQYF
v_gene: TRBV15; j_gene: TRBJ1-5; CDR3aa: CATSRVGNSNQPQHF
v_gene: TRBV28; j_gene: TRBJ2-6; CDR3aa: CASSLRMLGALSGANVLTF
v_gene: TRBV7-7; j_gene: TRBJ2-2; CDR3aa: CASSPGGFTGELFF
v_gene: TRBV5-4; j_gene: TRBJ2-7; CDR3aa: CASNFQGSHEQYF
v_gene: TRBV27; j_gene: TRBJ2-5; CDR3aa: CASNPRGGGVWETQYF
v_gene: TRBV4-1; j_gene: TRBJ2-2; CDR3aa: CASSQEFQVGDTGELFF
v_gene: TRBV13; j_gene: TRBJ1-1; CDR3aa: CAISLRQLPNTEAFF
v_gene: TRBV4-1; j_gene: TRBJ2-1; CDR3aa: CASSQAPEGAGGLFF
v_gene: TRBV29-1; j_gene: TRBJ1-2; CDR3aa: CSAGQGVSSYTF
v_gene: TRBV11-2; j_gene: TRBJ2-7; CDR3aa: CASSFDGGQVLSSSYEQYF
v_gene: TRBV6-1; j_gene: TRBJ1-2; CDR3aa: CASNLDLSYGYTF
v_gene: TRBV29-1; j_gene: TRBJ2-5; CDR3aa: CGGGQETQYF
v_gene: TRBV4-1; j_gene: TRBJ2-2; CDR3aa: CASSQGAVLQENTGELFF
v_gene: TRBV30; j_gene: TRBJ2-7; CDR3aa: CAWEGQGEYEQYF
v_gene: TRBV7-9; j_gene: TRBJ2-5; CDR3aa: CASSSLVPQETQYF
v_gene: TRBV11-2; j_gene: TRBJ2-5; CDR3aa: CASSLVGPGIETQYF
v_gene: TRBV20-1; j_gene: TRBJ2-7; CDR3aa: CSAIGLAGGGDEQYF
v_gene: TRBV6-2/TRBV6-3; j_gene: TRBJ2-2; CDR3aa: CASSYTVSNTGELFF
v_gene: TRBV29-1; j_gene: TRBJ1-1; CDR3aa: CSVEGGGNTEAFF
v_gene: TRBV4-1; j_gene: TRBJ1-1; CDR3aa: CASSQINPRTGEIELNTEAFF
v_gene: TRBV4-1; j_gene: TRBJ2-5; CDR3aa: CASSQTSGHQETQYF
v_gene: TRBV11-3; j_gene: TRBJ2-7; CDR3aa: CASSTDRYEQYF
v_gene: TRBV12-3/TRBV12-4; j_gene: TRBJ2-3; CDR3aa: CASSPYQDTHYF
v_gene: TRBV19; j_gene: TRBJ2-3; CDR3aa: CASGGTHTQYF
v_gene: TRBV12-3/TRBV12-4; j_gene: TRBJ2-1; CDR3aa: CASRPAGGAVNNEQFF
v_gene: TRBV5-6; j_gene: TRBJ2-7; CDR3aa: CASSSVQGAAYEQYF
v_gene: TRBV28; j_gene: TRBJ2-1; CDR3aa: CASSPRAAGLDPAREQFF
v_gene: TRBV27; j_gene: TRBJ2-1; CDR3aa: CASSLARHYNEQFF
v_gene: TRBV5-1; j_gene: TRBJ2-2; CDR3aa: CASSLGSGTGELFF
v_gene: TRBV18; j_gene: TRBJ2-1; CDR3aa: CASLIPGRKDEQFF
v_gene: TRBV11-2; j_gene: TRBJ2-1; CDR3aa: CASSQPRLALPSYNEQFF
v_gene: TRBV6-2/TRBV6-3; j_gene: TRBJ2-2; CDR3aa: CASSYPSPGLAGIVWSGELFF
v_gene: TRBV29-1; j_gene: TRBJ2-1; CDR3aa: CSAAAYNEQFF
v_gene: TRBV7-3; j_gene: TRBJ2-3; CDR3aa: CASSLAGLAADTQYF
v_gene: TRBV11-3; j_gene: TRBJ2-1; CDR3aa: CASRGTSDYNEQFF
v_gene: TRBV12-3/TRBV12-4; j_gene: TRBJ2-2; CDR3aa: CASSLSGFAGELFF
v_gene: TRBV5-1; j_gene: TRBJ2-3; CDR3aa: CASSLEGGGGYTDTQYF
v_gene: TRBV29-1; j_gene: TRBJ2-7; CDR3aa: CSVVRPLAGGEQYF
v_gene: TRBV13; j_gene: TRBJ2-7; CDR3aa: CASSRLNYEQYF
v_gene: TRBV27; j_gene: TRBJ1-4; CDR3aa: CASSSGGGREKLFF
v_gene: TRBV13; j_gene: TRBJ1-6; CDR3aa: CASSSTGTDYNSPLHF
v_gene: TRBV4-2; j_gene: TRBJ1-2; CDR3aa: CASSQEWTGGGGYTF
v_gene: TRBV2; j_gene: TRBJ1-1; CDR3aa: CASSDGQSITEAFF
v_gene: TRBV9; j_gene: TRBJ2-3; CDR3aa: CASSASGRSTDTQYF
v_gene: TRBV5-1; j_gene: TRBJ2-3; CDR3aa: CASSELSGGAVDTQYF
v_gene: TRBV28; j_gene: TRBJ2-7; CDR3aa: CASSAPLTKISYEQYF
v_gene: TRBV11-2; j_gene: TRBJ1-1; CDR3aa: CASSLGGTTNTEAFF